This T cell receptor (beta chain) originates from a study of T cells in Graves' hyperthyroidism and ophthalmopathy. Overall study results and limits: Ophthalmopathy, which appeared later, was predicted by the model a median 6.5 months before onset.

The investigators amplified TCR beta CDR3 regions from RNA transcripts. A first-round RT-PCR of the TCR CDR3 used the HTBI primer set. MiXCR, applied by TCRdb to the multiplex PCR reads, yields one record per CDR3 protein. The data hold 75,000 to 100,000 distinct CDR3 sequences, with over 50% observed a single time. This clonotype occurred many times. Its antigen is not known. Diagnoses rested on clinical symptoms, serum thyroxine and TRAb, thyroid ultrasound and orbital computed tomography. This CDR3 has 16 residues. The V gene lost 6 bases and the J gene lost 0 bases, with 17 bases spanning the gap. The germline gives CDR1 MNHEY, CDR2 SVGEGT.

The sequence was obtained from a woman aged 40 to 49 with Graves' hyperthyroidism. Sequenced material: blood. The chain employs TRBV6-2 or TRBV6-3 and TRBJ1-1; D possibly corresponds to TRBD1 (5 bases). The CDR3, as DNA: TGTGCCAGCAGCCTACCCTGGGGCTCCTTGAACACTGAAGCTTTCTTT. Translation: CASSLPWGSLNTEAFF.